The 21 T cell receptor beta chains in this list originate from one sample, sequenced in a study of cytomegalovirus exposure and HLA in healthy donors. Primers: 60 Vbeta forward and 13 Jbeta reverse. Data came from immunoSEQ multiplex PCR; TCRdb stores just in-frame clones and leaves some out. The sample contains 100,000 to 120,000 clones, roughly 70% of which appear only once. Specimen: PBMCs. These receptors were obtained from a man aged 18 to 35 in good health and CMV-seropositive.

The chain couples TRBV28 to TRBJ1-2, with 7 bases matching TRBD1. The CDR3 contains 15 residues. Germline V gives CDR1 MDHEN, CDR2 SYDVKM. The V gene end was trimmed by 5 bases and the J gene end by 5 bases; junction bases not matched to a gene: 11. The CDR3, as DNA: TGTGCCAGCAGTGACGTTGGGACAGAGGCGTATGGCTACACCTTC. Amino acids: CASSDVGTEAYGYTF.

The V call is TRBV2, the J call TRBJ2-5, with 8 positions matching TRBD1. The germline V gene encodes CDR1 SNHLY and CDR2 FYNNEI. V was clipped by 6 bases and J by 5 bases; unmatched bases: 5. CDR3 length equals 13 residues. The DNA of the CDR3 is TGTGCCAGCAGCAAGACAGGGGTCGAGACCCAGTACTTC. Protein sequence: CASSKTGVETQYF.

The CDR3 sequence is CASSLMQGNSPLHF. DNA of the CDR3: TGTGCCAGCAGTTTAATGCAGGGCAATTCACCCCTCCACTTT. The chain couples TRBV28 to TRBJ1-6; D is perhaps TRBD1 (5 bases). There are 14 residues in the CDR3. V was cut by 2 bases and J by 7 bases, with 9 bases left in between. Germline CDR1 is MDHEN and CDR2 is SYDVKM.

The V call is TRBV6-5, the J call TRBJ1-1; TRBD1 might be the D (5 bases). The V end lost 6 bases, the J end lost 4 bases, and 18 bases lay between the germline ends. This CDR3 spans 15 amino acids. Germline V gene data show CDR1 as MNHEY and CDR2 as SVGAGI. The CDR3 loop reads CASRDTLWGGTEAFF. CDR3 in DNA: TGTGCCAGCAGAGACACCCTTTGGGGGGGCACTGAAGCTTTCTTT.

J is TRBJ1-2 and V is TRBV11-2, with 8 bases identical to TRBD1. Germline V lookup: CDR1 SGHAT, CDR2 FQNNGV. The V and J ends lost 5 bases and 4 bases, in that order; junction bases with no gene match: 9. This CDR3 has 15 residues. This CDR3 is CASSPGQAGGYGYTF. The CDR3 nucleotides are TGTGCCAGCAGCCCGGGACAGGCCGGAGGCTATGGCTACACCTTC.

J is TRBJ2-1 and V is TRBV27, with 9 nucleotides matching TRBD1. J lost 8 bases, V lost 5 bases, and 13 bases had no gene match. Germline V gene sequence: CDR1 MNHEY, CDR2 SMNVEV (reference sequence). This CDR3 comprises 16 residues. Written as DNA, the CDR3 is TGTGCCAGCAGTAGGATCGGACAGGGGAGTTACGATGAGCAGTTCTTC. It is translated as CASSRIGQGSYDEQFF.

The chain uses TRBV6-1 and TRBJ1-6; TRBD1 might be the D (6 bases). Looked up from germline, CDR1 is MNHNS and CDR2 is SASEGT. Trimming removed 2 bases from V and 3 bases from J, with 11 bases in between. CDR3 length: 16 residues. CDR3 nucleotides: TGTGCCAGCAGTGAACTGGGCAGGGGCTATAATTCACCCCTCCACTTT. It yields the protein CASSELGRGYNSPLHF.

The chain combines TRBV7-2 with TRBJ2-2; D might be TRBD2 (6 bases). Trimming took off 2 bases at V and 8 bases at J, with 15 bases between the two ends. CDR1 is SGHTA and CDR2 is FQGNSA in the germline V gene. This CDR3 is built from 15 residues. The CDR3 protein is CASSLRDSRPGELFF. The CDR3 DNA follows: TGTGCCAGCAGCTTAAGGGACTCCAGACCTGGGGAGCTGTTTTTT.

The chain has TRBV5-1 and TRBJ2-1; 13 bases line up with TRBD2. This CDR3 is built from 14 residues. V trimming: 4 bases; J trimming: 9 bases; junction bases outside the gene matches: 4. CDR1 and CDR2 from the germline V gene are SGHRS and YFSETQ. CDR3 amino acids: CASSMTSGGSEQFF. The CDR3, as DNA: TGCGCCAGCAGCATGACTAGCGGGGGGAGTGAGCAGTTCTTC. Together with reference TRBV5-1 and TRBJ2-1, the CDR3 gives the full variable domain: KAGVTQTPRYLIKTRGQQVTLSCSPISGHRSVSWYQQTPGQGLQFLFEYFSETQRNKGNFPGRFSGRQFSNSRSEMNVSTLELGDSALYLCASSMTSGGSEQFFGPGTRLTVL.

The chain links TRBV30 to TRBJ1-3, with TRBD1 as a possible D gene (6 bases). Germline CDR1 reads GTSNPN; CDR2 reads SVGIG (reference sequence). V lost 3 bases and J lost 4, with 7 bases in between. The CDR3 is made up of 12 amino acids. The CDR3 DNA follows: TGTGCCTGGAGCGACAGGGGAAACACCATATATTTT. Translation: CAWSDRGNTIYF.

The rearrangement joins TRBV5-6 to TRBJ2-5; 7 bases are shared with TRBD1. The CDR3 length is 13 residues. The germline gives CDR1 SGHDT, CDR2 YYEEEE. V dropped 4 bases and J dropped 4; count of bases not matched to a gene: 4. DNA of the CDR3: TGTGCCAGCAGCGGACAGGTGGGAGAGACCCAGTACTTC. Amino acids: CASSGQVGETQYF.

The chain is built from TRBV4-2 and TRBJ2-5; D perhaps matches TRBD2 (5 bases). The length of the CDR3 is 15 residues. Looked up from germline, CDR1 is LGHNA and CDR2 is YNFKEQ. Deletions cut 1 base from V and 0 bases from J, with 9 bases between. CDR3 region: CASSQGGQDQETQYF. Written as DNA, the CDR3 is TGTGCCAGCAGCCAAGGCGGGCAGGACCAAGAGACCCAGTACTTC.

This sequence joins TRBV6-1 and TRBJ1-6; D call uncertain. The germline V gene encodes CDR1 MNHNS and CDR2 SASEGT. V was trimmed by 1 base and J by 9 bases, leaving 13 bases between them. The CDR3 is 15 residues long. CDR3 residues: CASSEGYQSSSPLHF. The CDR3 nucleotides are TGTGCCAGCAGTGAAGGGTACCAGTCCTCTTCACCCCTCCACTTT.

The V and J genes are TRBV7-2 and TRBJ2-7; TRBD1 is a possible D gene (6 bases). This CDR3 contains 13 residues. V was cut by 5 bases and J by 7 bases, with 15 bases left in between. CDR1 is SGHTA and CDR2 is FQGNSA in the germline V gene. CDR3: CASSTRQAGEQYF. CDR3 DNA: TGTGCCAGCAGCACCCGACAGGCCGGGGAGCAGTACTTC. Full variable domain (rest looked up from reference TRBV7-2 and TRBJ2-7): GAGVSQSPSNKVTEKGKDVELRCDPISGHTALYWYRQSLGQGLEFLIYFQGNSAPDKSGLPSDRFSAERTGGSVSTLTIQRTQQEDSAVYLCASSTRQAGEQYFGPGTRLTVT.

CDR3: CASSLSGDIETQYF. CDR3 sequence (DNA): TGCGCCAGCAGCTTATCAGGGGACATTGAGACCCAGTACTTC. This chain connects TRBV5-1 to TRBJ2-5; maybe TRBD1 (6 bases). Trimming stripped 2 bases from V and 5 bases from J, with 13 bases between. The CDR3 runs to 14 residues. Germline CDR1 reads SGHRS; CDR2 reads YFSETQ.

This clone is medium-sized by share. The genes are TRBV7-2 and TRBJ2-1; D gene ambiguous. Germline-derived CDR1 and CDR2 are SGHTA and FQGNSA. This CDR3 is 15 amino acids long. Trimming shortened V by 1 base and J by 4 bases, and 11 bases separated the two germline ends. Here the CDR3 reads CASSLVAEPYNEQFF. CDR3 coding DNA: TGTGCCAGCAGCTTAGTCGCGGAGCCGTACAATGAGCAGTTCTTC. Drawing the rest from reference TRBV7-2 and TRBJ2-1, the complete variable domain is GAGVSQSPSNKVTEKGKDVELRCDPISGHTALYWYRQSLGQGLEFLIYFQGNSAPDKSGLPSDRFSAERTGGSVSTLTIQRTQQEDSAVYLCASSLVAEPYNEQFFGPGTRLTVL.

V and J are TRBV6-5 and TRBJ1-2; 8 bases match TRBD1. Germline V gene data show CDR1 as MNHEY and CDR2 as SVGAGI. This CDR3 region has 14 residues. V dropped 6 bases and J dropped 1; count of bases not matched to a gene: 4. The CDR3 sequence is CASRPTGDNYGYTF. The CDR3 DNA reads as TGTGCCAGCAGACCGACAGGGGATAACTATGGCTACACCTTC.

The chain has TRBV2 and TRBJ1-2; TRBD1 aligns across 9 bases. CDR3 length: 14 amino acids. Germline loops: CDR1 SNHLY, CDR2 FYNNEI. V gave up 7 bases and J gave up 2 bases; unmatched junction bases: 5. The CDR3 here is CASTRQGVNYGYTF. CDR3 nucleotides: TGTGCCAGCACCCGACAGGGGGTGAACTATGGCTACACCTTC.

This clone was picked up a small number of times. The J gene is TRBJ1-2, the V gene TRBV5-1; 7 positions agree with TRBD1. This CDR3 region has 14 residues. V lost 3 bases to trimming and J lost 5 bases; unmatched junction nucleotides: 7. The V gene's germline CDR1 is SGHRS and CDR2 YFSETQ. The CDR3 sequence is CASSSGQPPYGYTF. The DNA of the CDR3 is TGCGCCAGCAGCTCGGGACAGCCTCCTTATGGCTACACCTTC.

This clone was seen more than once but under ten times. This chain connects TRBV7-9 to TRBJ1-1; D is possibly TRBD1 (6 bases). This CDR3 comprises 14 residues. Trimming removed 5 bases from V and 1 base from J, with 11 bases in between. Germline CDR1 SEHNR, CDR2 FQNEAQ (reference sequence). The chain's CDR3 is CASSPRTENTEAFF. The CDR3 coding sequence is TGTGCCAGCAGCCCCCGGACAGAGAACACTGAAGCTTTCTTT. The full variable domain, with the rest looked up from reference TRBV7-9 and TRBJ1-1, is DTGVSQNPRHKITKRGQNVTFRCDPISEHNRLYWYRQTLGQGPEFLTYFQNEAQLEKSRLLSDRFSAERPKGSFSTLEIQRTEQGDSAMYLCASSPRTENTEAFFGQGTRLTVV.

V and J are TRBV19 and TRBJ2-4, with D unclear. CDR1 and CDR2 (germline): LNHDA, SQIVND (reference sequence). V lost 3 bases, J lost 7 bases, and 13 bases lay in between. There are 14 residues in the CDR3. The CDR3 region is CASSIGLGFNIQYF. The CDR3 region has the DNA TGTGCCAGTAGTATCGGGTTAGGATTCAACATTCAGTACTTC.